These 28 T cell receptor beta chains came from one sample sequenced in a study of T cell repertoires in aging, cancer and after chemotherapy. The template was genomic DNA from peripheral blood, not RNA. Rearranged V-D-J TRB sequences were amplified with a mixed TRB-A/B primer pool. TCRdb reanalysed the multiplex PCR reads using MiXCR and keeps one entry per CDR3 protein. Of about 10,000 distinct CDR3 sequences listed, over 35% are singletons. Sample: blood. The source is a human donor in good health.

CDR3 DNA sequence: TGTGCCAGTAGTTACAGGGGTGTGGATAGCTCCTACAATGAGCAGTTCTTC. Its protein is CASSYRGVDSSYNEQFF. The chain carries TRBV19 and TRBJ2-1; TRBD1 matches 7 bases. Trimming cost V 5 bases and J 0 bases; bases outside gene matches: 10. This CDR3 is built from 17 residues. Germline CDR1 and CDR2: LNHDA and SQIVND (reference sequence).

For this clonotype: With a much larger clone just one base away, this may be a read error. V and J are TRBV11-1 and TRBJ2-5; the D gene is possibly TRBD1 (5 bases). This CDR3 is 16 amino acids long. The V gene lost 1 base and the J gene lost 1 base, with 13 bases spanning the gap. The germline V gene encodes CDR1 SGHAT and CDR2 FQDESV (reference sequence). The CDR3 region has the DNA TGTGCCAGCAGCTTAGTTGACAAGGGGCTCCAAGAGACCCAGTACTTC. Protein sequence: CASSLVDKGLQETQYF.

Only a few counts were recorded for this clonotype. DNA of the CDR3: TGTGCCAGCAGTTTATTACTACAGGGACTACTCTACAATGAGCAGTTCTTC. Amino acid sequence: CASSLLLQGLLYNEQFF. The chain combines TRBV27 with TRBJ2-1, with D perhaps TRBD2 (7 bases). CDR1 is MNHEY and CDR2 is SMNVEV in the germline V gene (reference sequence). The CDR3 length is 17 residues. V was clipped by 1 base and J by 3 bases, with 16 bases between them.

The CDR3 coding sequence is TGCGCCAGCAGCCCCCGTGGTAGCGGGAGTGCAGATACGCAGTATTTT. Its translation is CASSPRGSGSADTQYF. The J gene is TRBJ2-3, the V gene TRBV4-3; 9 nucleotides line up with TRBD2. The CDR3 covers 16 residues. V was clipped by 4 bases and J by 4 bases; unmatched bases: 9. From germline, CDR1 is LGHNA and CDR2 YSLEER.

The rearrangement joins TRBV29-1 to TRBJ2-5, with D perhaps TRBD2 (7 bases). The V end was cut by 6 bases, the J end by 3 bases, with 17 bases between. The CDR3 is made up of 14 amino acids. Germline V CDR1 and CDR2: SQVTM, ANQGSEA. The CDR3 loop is CSVERGGEKETQYF. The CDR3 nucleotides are TGCAGCGTGGAAAGGGGGGGCGAAAAAGAGACCCAGTACTTC.

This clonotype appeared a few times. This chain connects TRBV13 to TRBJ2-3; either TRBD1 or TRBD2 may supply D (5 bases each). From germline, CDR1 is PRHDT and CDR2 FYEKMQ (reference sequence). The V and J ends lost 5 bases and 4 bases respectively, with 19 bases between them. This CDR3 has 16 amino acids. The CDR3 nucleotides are TGTGCCAGCAGCCCCCCGGGACCCGGCCGGGCAGATACGCAGTATTTT. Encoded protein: CASSPPGPGRADTQYF.

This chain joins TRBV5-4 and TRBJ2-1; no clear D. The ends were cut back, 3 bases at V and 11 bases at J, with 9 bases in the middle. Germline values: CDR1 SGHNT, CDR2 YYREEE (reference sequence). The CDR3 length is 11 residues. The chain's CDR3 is CASSSLDKQFF. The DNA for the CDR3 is TGTGCCAGCAGCTCCCTTGATAAGCAGTTCTTC.

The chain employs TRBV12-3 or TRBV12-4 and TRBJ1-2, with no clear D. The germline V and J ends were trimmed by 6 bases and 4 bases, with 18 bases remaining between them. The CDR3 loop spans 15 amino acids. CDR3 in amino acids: CASSPEAGRAYGYTF. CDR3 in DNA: TGTGCCAGCAGCCCTGAGGCAGGAAGGGCCTATGGCTACACCTTC.

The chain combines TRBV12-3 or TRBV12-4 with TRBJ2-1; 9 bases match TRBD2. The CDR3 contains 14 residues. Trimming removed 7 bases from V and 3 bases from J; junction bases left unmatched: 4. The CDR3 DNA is TGTGCCAGCATGCGGACTAGCGTCTACAATGAGCAGTTCTTC. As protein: CASMRTSVYNEQFF.

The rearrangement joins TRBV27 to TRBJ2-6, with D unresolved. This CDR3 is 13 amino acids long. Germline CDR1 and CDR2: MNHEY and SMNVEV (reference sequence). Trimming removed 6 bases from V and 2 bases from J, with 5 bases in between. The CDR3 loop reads CASRPTGANVLTF. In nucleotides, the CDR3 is TGTGCCAGCAGGCCGACTGGGGCCAACGTCCTGACTTTC. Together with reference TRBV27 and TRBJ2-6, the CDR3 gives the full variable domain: EAQVTQNPRYLITVTGKKLTVTCSQNMNHEYMSWYRQDPGLGLRQIYYSMNVEVTDKGDVPEGYKVSRKEKRNFPLILESPSPNQTSLYFCASRPTGANVLTFGAGSRLTVL.

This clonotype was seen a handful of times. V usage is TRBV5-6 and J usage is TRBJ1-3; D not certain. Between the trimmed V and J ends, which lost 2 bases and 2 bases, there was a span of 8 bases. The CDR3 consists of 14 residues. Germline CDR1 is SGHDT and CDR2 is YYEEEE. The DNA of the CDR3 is TGTGCCAGCAGCTTACGAGGGCCTGGAAACACCATATATTTT. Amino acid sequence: CASSLRGPGNTIYF.

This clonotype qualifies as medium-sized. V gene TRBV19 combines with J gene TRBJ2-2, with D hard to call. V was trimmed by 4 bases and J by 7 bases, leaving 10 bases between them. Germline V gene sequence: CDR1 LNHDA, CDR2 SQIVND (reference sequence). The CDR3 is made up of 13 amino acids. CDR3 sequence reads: CASSSYGLGELFF. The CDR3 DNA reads TGTGCCAGTAGTAGCTACGGTCTCGGGGAGCTGTTTTTT.

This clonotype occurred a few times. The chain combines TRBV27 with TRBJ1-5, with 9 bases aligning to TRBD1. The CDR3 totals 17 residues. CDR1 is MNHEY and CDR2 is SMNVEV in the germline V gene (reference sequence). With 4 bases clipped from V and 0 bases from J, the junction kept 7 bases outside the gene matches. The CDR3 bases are TGTGCCAGCAGTTCGATCGGACAGGGGAATAGCAATCAGCCCCAGCATTTT. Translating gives CASSSIGQGNSNQPQHF.

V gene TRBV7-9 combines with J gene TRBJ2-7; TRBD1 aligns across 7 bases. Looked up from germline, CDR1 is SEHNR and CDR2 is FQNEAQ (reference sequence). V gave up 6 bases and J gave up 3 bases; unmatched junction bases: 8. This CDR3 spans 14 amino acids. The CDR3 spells CASRPRTGHYEQYF. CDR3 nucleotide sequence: TGTGCCAGCAGACCGCGGACAGGCCACTACGAGCAGTACTTC.

In nucleotides, the CDR3 is TGTGCCAGCAGACTAACAGGGGTCGGGGAGACCCAGTACTTC. This gives the protein CASRLTGVGETQYF. The chain couples TRBV27 to TRBJ2-5, with 7 positions matching TRBD1. Trimming took 6 bases from V and 5 from J; bases not matched to a gene: 9. The germline gives CDR1 MNHEY, CDR2 SMNVEV (reference sequence). The CDR3 covers 14 residues.

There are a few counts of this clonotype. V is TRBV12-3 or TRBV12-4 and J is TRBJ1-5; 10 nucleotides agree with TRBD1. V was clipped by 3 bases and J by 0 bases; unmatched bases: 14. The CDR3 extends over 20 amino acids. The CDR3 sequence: CASSFRGRDRGPHSNQPQHF. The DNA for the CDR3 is TGTGCCAGCAGTTTCCGTGGCCGGGACAGGGGCCCCCATAGCAATCAGCCCCAGCATTTT.

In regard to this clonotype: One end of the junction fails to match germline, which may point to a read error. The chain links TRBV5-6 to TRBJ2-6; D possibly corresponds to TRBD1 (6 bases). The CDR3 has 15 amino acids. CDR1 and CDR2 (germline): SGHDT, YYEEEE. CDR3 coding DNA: TGTGCCAGCAGCTTCACAGGGTCTGTGGCCAACGTCCTGACTTTC. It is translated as CASSFTGSVANVLTF.

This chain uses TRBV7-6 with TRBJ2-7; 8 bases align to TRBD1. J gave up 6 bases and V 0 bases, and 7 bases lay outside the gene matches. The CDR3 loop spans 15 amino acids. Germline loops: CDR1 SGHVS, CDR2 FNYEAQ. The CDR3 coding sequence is TGTGCCAGCAGCTTAGCAGCGGACAGGGCGTTCGAGCAGTACTTC. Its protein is CASSLAADRAFEQYF.

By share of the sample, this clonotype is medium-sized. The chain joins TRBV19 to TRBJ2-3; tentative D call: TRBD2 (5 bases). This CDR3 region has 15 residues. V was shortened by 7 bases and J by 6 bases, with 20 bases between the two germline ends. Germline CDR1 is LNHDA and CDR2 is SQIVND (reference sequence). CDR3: CASKLGSGWRDTQYF. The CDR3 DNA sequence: TGTGCCAGTAAGCTAGGGAGCGGATGGCGGGATACGCAGTATTTT.

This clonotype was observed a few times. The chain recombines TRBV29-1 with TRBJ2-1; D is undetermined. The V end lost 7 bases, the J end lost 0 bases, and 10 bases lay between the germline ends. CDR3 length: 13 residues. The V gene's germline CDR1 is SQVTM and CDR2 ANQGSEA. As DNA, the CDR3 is TGCAGCGGGGTGCGGAGCTCCTACAATGAGCAGTTCTTC. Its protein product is CSGVRSSYNEQFF.

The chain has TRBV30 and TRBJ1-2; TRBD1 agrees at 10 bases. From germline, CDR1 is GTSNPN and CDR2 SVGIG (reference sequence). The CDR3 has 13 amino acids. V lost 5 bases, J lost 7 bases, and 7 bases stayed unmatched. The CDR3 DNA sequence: TGTGCCTGGTCGGGGACAGGGGAGGGTGGCTACACCTTC. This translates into CAWSGTGEGGYTF.

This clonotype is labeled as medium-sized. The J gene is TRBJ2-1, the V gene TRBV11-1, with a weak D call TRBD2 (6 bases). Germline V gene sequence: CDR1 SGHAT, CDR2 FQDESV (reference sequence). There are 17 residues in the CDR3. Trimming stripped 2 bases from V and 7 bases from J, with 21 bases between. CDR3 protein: CASSLRISRERPNEQFF. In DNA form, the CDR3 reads TGTGCCAGCAGCTTACGTATCTCTCGGGAGCGGCCGAATGAGCAGTTCTTC.

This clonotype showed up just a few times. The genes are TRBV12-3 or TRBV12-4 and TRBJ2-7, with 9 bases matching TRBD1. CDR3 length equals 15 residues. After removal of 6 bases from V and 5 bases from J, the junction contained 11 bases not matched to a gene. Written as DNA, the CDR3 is TGTGCCAGCAGCCCCCGACAGGGGGGTAGGGACGAGCAGTACTTC. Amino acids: CASSPRQGGRDEQYF.

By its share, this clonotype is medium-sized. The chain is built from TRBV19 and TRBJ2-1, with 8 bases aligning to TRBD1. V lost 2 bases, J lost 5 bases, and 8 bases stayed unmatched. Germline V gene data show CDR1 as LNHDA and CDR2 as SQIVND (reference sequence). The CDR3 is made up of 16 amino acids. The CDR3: CASSISSGQANNEQFF. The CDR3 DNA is TGTGCCAGTAGTATATCCTCGGGACAGGCGAACAATGAGCAGTTCTTC.

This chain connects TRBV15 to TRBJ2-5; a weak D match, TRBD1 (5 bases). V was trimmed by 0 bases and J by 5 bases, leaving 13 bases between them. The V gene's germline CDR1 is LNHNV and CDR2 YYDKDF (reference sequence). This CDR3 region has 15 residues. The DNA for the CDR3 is TGTGCCACCAGCAGAGATCGTAGCAGGGCCGAGACCCAGTACTTC. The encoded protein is CATSRDRSRAETQYF.

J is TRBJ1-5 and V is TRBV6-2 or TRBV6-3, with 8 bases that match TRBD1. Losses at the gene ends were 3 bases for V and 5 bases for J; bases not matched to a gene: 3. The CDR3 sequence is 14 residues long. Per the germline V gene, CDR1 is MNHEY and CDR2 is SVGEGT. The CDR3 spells CASSYQGAHQPQHF. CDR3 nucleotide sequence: TGTGCCAGCAGTTATCAGGGGGCCCATCAGCCCCAGCATTTT.

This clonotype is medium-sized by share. The CDR3 protein is CASSIWPGTDYNEQFF. CDR3 coding DNA: TGTGCCAGTAGTATATGGCCCGGGACGGACTACAATGAGCAGTTCTTC. The rearrangement links TRBV19 to TRBJ2-1, with D possibly being TRBD1 or TRBD2 (5 bases each). V shed 2 bases and J shed 3 bases, with 14 bases lying between them. Germline CDR1 is LNHDA and CDR2 is SQIVND (reference sequence). This CDR3 is built from 16 residues.

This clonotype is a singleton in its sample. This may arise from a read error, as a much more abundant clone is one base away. This CDR3 reads CASSTPQGRQEETQYF. The DNA for the CDR3 is TGTGCCAGTAGTACGCCACAGGGTCGGCAGGAAGAGACCCAGTACTTC. The rearrangement links TRBV19 to TRBJ2-5; a possible D gene is TRBD1 (6 bases). The CDR3 sequence is 16 residues long. Between the trimmed V and J ends, which lost 4 bases and 3 bases, there was a span of 18 bases. Germline CDR1 and CDR2: LNHDA and SQIVND (reference sequence).